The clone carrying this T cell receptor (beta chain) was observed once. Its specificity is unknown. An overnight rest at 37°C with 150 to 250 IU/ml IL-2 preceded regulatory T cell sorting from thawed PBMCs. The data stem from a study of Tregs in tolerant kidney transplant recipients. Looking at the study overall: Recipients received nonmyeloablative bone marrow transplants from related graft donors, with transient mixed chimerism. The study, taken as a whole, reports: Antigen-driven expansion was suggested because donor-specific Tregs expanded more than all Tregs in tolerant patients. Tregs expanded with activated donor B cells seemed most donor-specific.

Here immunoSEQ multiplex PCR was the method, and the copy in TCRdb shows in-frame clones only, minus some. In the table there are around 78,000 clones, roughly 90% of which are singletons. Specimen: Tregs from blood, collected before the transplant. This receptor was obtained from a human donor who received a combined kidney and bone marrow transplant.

The CDR3 spells CATSRQGGVAEAFF. The DNA of the CDR3 is TGTGCCACATCCAGGCAGGGCGGTGTCGCTGAAGCTTTCTTT. The chain joins TRBV10-3 to TRBJ1-1; possible D gene TRBD1, 5 bases. Germline CDR1 ENHRY, CDR2 SYGVKD. Trimming cost V 10 bases and J 6 bases, with 21 bases left between them. This CDR3 contains 14 residues.